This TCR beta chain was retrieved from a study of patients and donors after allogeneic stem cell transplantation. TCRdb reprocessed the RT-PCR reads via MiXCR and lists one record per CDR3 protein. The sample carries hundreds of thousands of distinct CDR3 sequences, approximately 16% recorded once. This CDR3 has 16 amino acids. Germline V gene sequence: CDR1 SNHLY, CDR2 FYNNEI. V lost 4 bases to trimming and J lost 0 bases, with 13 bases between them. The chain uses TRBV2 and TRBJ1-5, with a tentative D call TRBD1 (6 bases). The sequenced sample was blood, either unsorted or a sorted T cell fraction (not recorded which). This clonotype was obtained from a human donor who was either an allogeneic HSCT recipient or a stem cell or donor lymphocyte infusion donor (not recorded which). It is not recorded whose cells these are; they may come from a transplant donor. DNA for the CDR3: TGTGCCAGCAGTGCAACAGGGAAATATAGCAATCAGCCCCAGCATTTT. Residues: CASSATGKYSNQPQHF. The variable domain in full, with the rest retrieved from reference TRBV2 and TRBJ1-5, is EPEVTQTPSHQVTQMGQEVILRCVPISNHLYFYWYRQILGQKVEFLVSFYNNEISEKSEIFDDQFSVERPDGSNFTLKIRSTKLEDSAMYFCASSATGKYSNQPQHFGDGTRLSIL.